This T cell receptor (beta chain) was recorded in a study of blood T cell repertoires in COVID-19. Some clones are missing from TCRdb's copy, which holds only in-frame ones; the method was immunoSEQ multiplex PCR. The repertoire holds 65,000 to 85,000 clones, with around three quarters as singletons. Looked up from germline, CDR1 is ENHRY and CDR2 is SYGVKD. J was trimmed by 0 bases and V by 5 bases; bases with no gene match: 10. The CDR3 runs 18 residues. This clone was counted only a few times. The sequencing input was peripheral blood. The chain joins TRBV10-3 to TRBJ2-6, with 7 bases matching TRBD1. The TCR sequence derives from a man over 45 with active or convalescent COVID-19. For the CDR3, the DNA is TGTGCCATCAGTCTCCGGGGACAGACCAACTCTGGGGCCAACGTCCTGACTTTC. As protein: CAISLRGQTNSGANVLTF.